What follows are 22 T cell receptor beta chains derived from one specimen sequenced in a study of blood T cell repertoires in COVID-19 (dated by TCRdb to the early 2020s). Libraries came from the immunoSEQ multiplex PCR assay. TCRdb mirrors the immuneACCESS table, restricted to in-frame sequences. Some clones are absent from its copies; in checked studies, under half trace to an unresolved V gene, and the reason for the others is unknown. Present in this sample are about 220,000 clones, 88% of which were seen just once. The ten largest clones capture roughly 2.8% of the sample. The sequenced material came from PBMCs or T cells enriched from blood (not recorded which). The origin of the receptors is a woman in her twenties or thirties who had recovered from COVID-19.

This chain links TRBV5-1 with TRBJ2-7; TRBD2 matches at 9 bases. Germline V gives CDR1 SGHRS, CDR2 YFSETQ. This CDR3 comprises 14 residues. V was clipped by 4 bases and J by 5 bases; unmatched bases: 7. This chain's CDR3 is CASSGSGGADEQYF. CDR3 nucleotides: TGCGCCAGCAGCGGTAGCGGGGGAGCGGACGAGCAGTACTTC.

V and J are TRBV7-9 and TRBJ1-1; a weak D match, TRBD1 (6 bases). Germline V gene sequence: CDR1 SEHNR, CDR2 FQNEAQ (reference sequence). CDR3 length: 15 amino acids. V lost 5 bases to trimming and J lost 0 bases, with 13 bases between them. DNA of the CDR3: TGTGCCAGCAGCCCACGACAGGTTCTGAACACTGAAGCTTTCTTT. It codes for CASSPRQVLNTEAFF.

J is TRBJ2-4 and V is TRBV7-9; 9 bases align to TRBD1. J was trimmed by 0 bases and V by 5 bases; bases with no gene match: 5. The CDR3 contains 16 residues. Germline V gene lookup returns CDR1 SEHNR and CDR2 FQNEAQ (reference sequence). CDR3 in amino acids: CASSPGQGLAKNIQYF. DNA for the CDR3: TGTGCCAGCAGCCCTGGACAGGGGCTAGCCAAAAACATTCAGTACTTC.

The rearrangement joins TRBV11-3 to TRBJ1-5, with TRBD1 identical over 9 bases. In germline, CDR1 is SGHNT, CDR2 YENEEA. V trimming: 5 bases; J trimming: 4 bases; junction bases outside the gene matches: 21. This CDR3 is built from 20 residues. CDR3 in DNA: TGTGCCAGCAGCCATCCACTAGGGACAGGGAAAACGCTATTAAATCAGCCCCAGCATTTT. Protein: CASSHPLGTGKTLLNQPQHF.

This chain links TRBV27 with TRBJ1-1; 7 bases match TRBD1. This CDR3 is 15 amino acids long. V lost 5 bases, J lost 0 bases, and 6 bases stayed unmatched. Germline V gives CDR1 MNHEY, CDR2 SMNVEV (reference sequence). For the CDR3, the DNA is TGTGCCAGCAGTACCTACAGGGGTATGAACACTGAAGCTTTCTTT. Residues: CASSTYRGMNTEAFF.

The genes are TRBV2 and TRBJ1-1; D possibly corresponds to TRBD1 (5 bases). The V end was cut by 7 bases, the J end by 0 bases, with 15 bases between. The CDR3 sequence is 15 residues long. Germline assignment: CDR1 SNHLY and CDR2 FYNNEI. CDR3 region: CASNAGGPMNTEAFF. The CDR3, as DNA: TGTGCCAGCAATGCGGGGGGACCTATGAACACTGAAGCTTTCTTT.

The chain carries TRBV4-3 and TRBJ1-1; weak D call: TRBD1 (6 bases). The CDR3 is 15 amino acids. CDR1 is LGHNA and CDR2 is YSLEER in the germline V gene. V lost 3 bases to trimming and J lost 10 bases, with 21 bases between them. The CDR3 DNA reads as TGCGCCAGCAGCCACCGTACAGGGACCGGTGGAGGAGCTTTCTTT. Protein product: CASSHRTGTGGGAFF.

This chain links TRBV19 with TRBJ1-2, with 7 bases matching TRBD1. The ends lost 7 bases at V and 6 bases at J; junction bases unmatched: 20. Germline values: CDR1 LNHDA, CDR2 SQIVND (reference sequence). This CDR3 region has 17 residues. The CDR3 DNA is TGTGCCAGTATCAATACCGGGGGGGGACAGACCCTTAATGGCTACACCTTC. Amino acid sequence: CASINTGGGQTLNGYTF.

V usage is TRBV6-5 and J usage is TRBJ2-2; 7 nucleotides agree with TRBD1. CDR3 length: 15 residues. Germline V gene sequence: CDR1 MNHEY, CDR2 SVGAGI. J was trimmed by 4 bases and V by 6 bases; bases with no gene match: 8. The CDR3 DNA reads as TGTGCCAGCAGAAGGAGACAGGGCCGCACCGGGGAGCTGTTTTTT. Amino acids: CASRRRQGRTGELFF.

This clone was counted between two and nine times. The chain employs TRBV4-3 and TRBJ1-2, with D perhaps TRBD1 (6 bases). V gave up 4 bases and J gave up 6 bases, with 18 bases separating them. This CDR3 spans 15 amino acids. Germline V gives CDR1 LGHNA, CDR2 YSLEER. The chain's CDR3 is CASSLGTGSSDGYTF. The CDR3 nucleotides are TGCGCCAGCAGCCTTGGCACAGGGTCGAGTGATGGCTACACCTTC.

The rearrangement joins TRBV15 to TRBJ1-2; tentatively, D is TRBD1 (5 bases). CDR1 and CDR2 (germline): LNHNV, YYDKDF (reference sequence). The CDR3 has 17 residues. Trimming pared 1 base from V and 8 bases from J, leaving 23 bases between. CDR3 in amino acids: CATSRVHGRATRLGYTF. The CDR3 nucleotides are TGTGCCACCAGCAGAGTACACGGCAGGGCCACCCGTTTGGGCTACACCTTC. Using reference TRBV15 and TRBJ1-2 for the parts outside the CDR3, the full variable domain is DAMVIQNPRYQVTQFGKPVTLSCSQTLNHNVMYWYQQKSSQAPKLLFHYYDKDFNNEADTPDNFQSRRPNTSFCFLDIRSPGLGDTAMYLCATSRVHGRATRLGYTFGSGTRLTVV.

The rearrangement joins TRBV21-1 to TRBJ2-3; whether TRBD2, the table's D call, matches the DNA was not checked. TRBV21-1 is shown as a pseudogene. This CDR3 has 16 amino acids. DNA of the CDR3: TGTGCCAGCAGCCCTAGCGGGGGGGGAGTCACAGATACGCAGTATTTT. It translates to CASSPSGGGVTDTQYF.

V and J are TRBV5-1 and TRBJ2-3, with 7 bases that match TRBD1. The CDR3 is 14 residues long. Germline V CDR1 and CDR2: SGHRS, YFSETQ. V lost 6 bases, J lost 3 bases, and 7 bases stayed unmatched. Here the CDR3 DNA reads TGCGCCAGCATCGGTGACAGGGTAACAGATACGCAGTATTTT. It encodes CASIGDRVTDTQYF.

This chain links TRBV14 with TRBJ2-2; D uncertain. The CDR3 extends over 16 amino acids. The V gene lost 0 bases and the J gene lost 3 bases, with 11 bases spanning the gap. Germline V gene data show CDR1 as SGHDN and CDR2 as FVKESK. The CDR3 region is CASSQDGYSYTGELFF. CDR3 nucleotide sequence: TGTGCCAGCAGCCAAGATGGGTACAGCTACACCGGGGAGCTGTTTTTT.

The chain combines TRBV5-1 with TRBJ2-3, with 7 positions matching TRBD1. This CDR3 has 15 residues. From germline, CDR1 is SGHRS and CDR2 YFSETQ. V was clipped by 1 base and J by 4 bases; unmatched bases: 6. CDR3 sequence reads: CASSLPTGDPDTQYF. DNA for the CDR3: TGCGCCAGCAGCTTGCCCACAGGGGATCCAGATACGCAGTATTTT.

This clone was seen only once. This chain uses TRBV6-5 with TRBJ1-1; D gene unclear. Trimming stripped 2 bases from V and 4 bases from J, with 8 bases between. Germline assignment: CDR1 MNHEY and CDR2 SVGAGI. The CDR3 is made up of 13 amino acids. In DNA, the CDR3 is TGTGCCAGCAGTTACGGACTGGGCACTGAAGCTTTCTTT. It is translated as CASSYGLGTEAFF.

The chain is built from TRBV13 and TRBJ2-1; 8 nucleotides agree with TRBD1. This CDR3 has 16 amino acids. Germline trimming cut 5 bases from V and 5 bases from J; bases unmatched to any gene: 11. Germline V CDR1 and CDR2: PRHDT, FYEKMQ (reference sequence). CDR3 nucleotides: TGTGCCAGCAGCCTCCTCCCGGGACAGGCTAACAATGAGCAGTTCTTC. Its translation: CASSLLPGQANNEQFF.

The chain couples TRBV5-1 to TRBJ2-1, with 9 bases lining up with TRBD1. The germline gives CDR1 SGHRS, CDR2 YFSETQ. The CDR3 covers 15 residues. Trimming took 3 bases from V and 4 from J; bases not matched to a gene: 5. This chain's CDR3 is CASSSGTGSYNEQFF. The DNA for the CDR3 is TGCGCCAGCAGCTCCGGGACAGGGTCATACAATGAGCAGTTCTTC.

The chain combines TRBV11-3 with TRBJ2-2; D might be TRBD1 (6 bases). V shed 5 bases and J shed 8 bases, with 12 bases lying between them. This CDR3 has 13 residues. CDR1 and CDR2 (germline): SGHNT, YENEEA. CDR3 loop: CASSRRTAGELFF. The CDR3 DNA reads TGTGCCAGCAGCCGCCGGACAGCTGGGGAGCTGTTTTTT.

CDR3 in amino acids: CASSLMGTSGGANTGELFF. The CDR3 nucleotides read TGTGCCAGCAGCTTAATGGGGACTAGCGGGGGCGCGAACACCGGGGAGCTGTTTTTT. V gene TRBV7-3 combines with J gene TRBJ2-2; 14 bases are a match to TRBD2. The CDR3 has 19 amino acids. V shed 1 base and J 0 bases; nucleotides not matched to a gene: 4. Germline lookup yields CDR1 SGHTA and CDR2 FQGTGA.

The rearrangement uses TRBV7-8 and TRBJ2-7; a possible D gene is TRBD2 (6 bases). The germline gives CDR1 SGHVS, CDR2 FQNEAQ. The CDR3 sequence is 13 residues long. The V and J ends lost 4 bases and 7 bases respectively, with 14 bases between them. This CDR3 reads CASSSGTYVEQYF. CDR3 DNA sequence: TGTGCCAGCAGCTCAGGGACTTACGTTGAGCAGTACTTC.

The V call is TRBV4-2, the J call TRBJ1-3, with a tentative D call TRBD1 (5 bases). V lost 4 bases and J lost 0, with 13 bases in between. The CDR3 totals 16 residues. Germline V lookup: CDR1 LGHNA, CDR2 YNFKEQ. Here the CDR3 DNA reads TGTGCCAGCAGCCTAATGGGGGGTTCCTCTGGAAACACCATATATTTT. Protein product: CASSLMGGSSGNTIYF.